These 21 T cell receptor beta chains were sequenced from one sample in a study of shared clonotypes between healthy human individuals. Here immunoSEQ multiplex PCR was the method, and the copy in TCRdb shows in-frame clones only, minus some. Of about 1 million clones listed, about 70% are singletons. Sequenced sample: memory CD4+ T cells sorted from blood. Documented subset: CD45RA-negative fraction. The origin of the receptors is a man younger than 35 in good health.

Only a few counts were recorded for this clone. The chain recombines TRBV9 with TRBJ2-7, with TRBD2 matching over 14 bases. This CDR3 is built from 15 residues. With V trimmed by 3 bases and J by 6 bases, 5 bases remained unmatched. The V gene's germline CDR1 is SGDLS and CDR2 YYNGEE. CDR3 residues: CASSAGTSGSSEQYF. The CDR3 DNA sequence: TGTGCCAGCAGCGCCGGGACTAGCGGGAGCTCCGAGCAGTACTTC.

A few counts support this clone. This rearrangement joins TRBV5-5 to TRBJ2-7, with TRBD1 identical over 10 bases. In germline, CDR1 is SGHKS, CDR2 YYEKEE (reference sequence). V shed 2 bases, J shed 4 bases, and the junction held 9 bases outside the gene matches. The CDR3 extends over 16 amino acids. The DNA for the CDR3 is TGTGCCAGCAGCTTAGGCGGGGGACAGGGGTTTTACGAGCAGTACTTC. It specifies CASSLGGGQGFYEQYF.

The chain uses TRBV5-1 and TRBJ2-5; a possible D gene is TRBD2 (5 bases). This CDR3 region has 14 residues. Germline CDR1 SGHRS, CDR2 YFSETQ. Trimming removed 4 bases at V and 2 bases at J, with 12 bases between. In nucleotides, the CDR3 is TGCGCCAGCAGCCCCTTGACTATTCAAGAGACCCAGTACTTC. Amino acids: CASSPLTIQETQYF.

V is TRBV5-1 and J is TRBJ2-7; 8 nucleotides agree with TRBD1. The junction had 5 bases not matched to a gene; V was cut back by 4 bases and J by 2 bases. The CDR3 covers 14 residues. Germline values: CDR1 SGHRS, CDR2 YFSETQ. The CDR3 DNA is TGCGCCAGCAGCAACGGACAGGGCGCCTACGAGCAGTACTTC. Translated: CASSNGQGAYEQYF. Variable domain in full (rest from reference TRBV5-1 and TRBJ2-7): KAGVTQTPRYLIKTRGQQVTLSCSPISGHRSVSWYQQTPGQGLQFLFEYFSETQRNKGNFPGRFSGRQFSNSRSEMNVSTLELGDSALYLCASSNGQGAYEQYFGPGTRLTVT.

The rearrangement joins TRBV30 to TRBJ2-3; 8 nucleotides agree with TRBD1. Trimming removed 0 bases from V and 4 bases from J; junction bases left unmatched: 9. From germline, CDR1 is GTSNPN and CDR2 SVGIG (reference sequence). The CDR3 loop spans 16 amino acids. CDR3 protein: CAWSVRGRGPADTQYF. Written as DNA, the CDR3 is TGTGCCTGGAGTGTACGGGGCAGGGGGCCGGCAGATACGCAGTATTTT.

CDR3 in amino acids: CASTPGQGDLDEQFF. DNA of the CDR3: TGTGCCAGCACCCCGGGACAGGGGGATTTAGATGAGCAGTTCTTC. This chain uses TRBV28 with TRBJ2-1; TRBD1 matches 11 bases. CDR3 size: 15 residues. V lost 7 bases, J lost 8 bases, and 10 bases stayed unmatched. The germline gives CDR1 MDHEN, CDR2 SYDVKM.

This rearrangement joins TRBV6-4 to TRBJ2-4, with D possibly being TRBD1 (5 bases). Looked up from germline, CDR1 is MRHNA and CDR2 is SNTAGT. Trimming left V 8 bases short and J 0 bases short, with 20 bases between. The CDR3 has 17 residues. The CDR3 DNA reads as TGTGCCAGCCCTGAAGGGGTTTACGTGCTAGCCAAAAACATTCAGTACTTC. It yields the protein CASPEGVYVLAKNIQYF.

A note on this clone: The germline gene is not matched at one end of the junction; a read error may be the cause. This chain links TRBV15 with TRBJ1-4; D gene unclear. This CDR3 has 14 residues. Germline CDR1 and CDR2: LNHNV and YYDKDF (reference sequence). The CDR3 DNA reads as TGTGCCACCAGCCGAGAAGGGCCTAATGAAAAACTGTTTTTT. This sequence encodes CATSREGPNEKLFF.

This clone has a handful of counts. The chain employs TRBV2 and TRBJ1-1, with D possibly being TRBD1 (5 bases). Germline-derived CDR1 and CDR2 are SNHLY and FYNNEI. V lost 6 bases, J lost 11 bases, and 19 bases lay in between. This CDR3 contains 13 residues. CDR3 bases: TGTGCCAGCAGCCCCCTCGGGGGAACTGGGGCTTTCTTT. Translation gives CASSPLGGTGAFF.

The CDR3 coding sequence is TGCGCCAGCAGTGACCCAGGTGCTGAAGCTTTCTTT. It encodes CASSDPGAEAFF. This chain links TRBV10-1 with TRBJ1-1; D remains ambiguous. The V end lost 3 bases, the J end lost 6 bases, and 8 bases lay between the germline ends. The CDR3 is 12 residues long. From germline, CDR1 is WNHNN and CDR2 SYGVQD (reference sequence).

The chain links TRBV5-4 to TRBJ2-1; maybe TRBD2 (5 bases). The CDR3 contains 16 residues. Germline values: CDR1 SGHNT, CDR2 YYREEE (reference sequence). Trimming removed 4 bases at V and 10 bases at J, with 24 bases between. The DNA for the CDR3 is TGTGCCAGCAGCCCACGGACGGACGGGATTAAAGCAGAGCAGTTCTTC. Its translation: CASSPRTDGIKAEQFF.

J is TRBJ2-2 and V is TRBV19; TRBD1 is a possible D gene (6 bases). There are 14 residues in the CDR3. Germline-derived CDR1 and CDR2 are LNHDA and SQIVND (reference sequence). The V end lost 5 bases, the J end lost 7 bases, and 14 bases lay between the germline ends. Here the CDR3 DNA reads TGTGCCAGTAGTCTCCACAGGGACGGCGGGGAGCTGTTTTTT. It translates to CASSLHRDGGELFF.

This clone is a singleton in its sample. This rearrangement joins TRBV7-9 to TRBJ2-7; no firm D call. From germline, CDR1 is SEHNR and CDR2 FQNEAQ (reference sequence). This CDR3 has 14 amino acids. The V end lost 1 base, the J end lost 3 bases, and 10 bases lay between the germline ends. CDR3 loop: CASSLDPPGYEQYF. The CDR3 DNA sequence: TGTGCCAGCAGCTTAGACCCCCCAGGCTACGAGCAGTACTTC.

This clone was seen at least ten times. The rearrangement links TRBV5-6 to TRBJ2-5; 7 bases map to TRBD1. V lost 6 bases and J lost 5; bases outside the gene matches: 16. The CDR3 length is 16 residues. In germline, CDR1 is SGHDT, CDR2 YYEEEE. CDR3 region: CASTPGDSGRRETQYF. CDR3 sequence (DNA): TGTGCCAGCACCCCCGGGGACAGTGGGCGTCGGGAGACCCAGTACTTC.

The chain carries TRBV10-3 and TRBJ2-3; no reliable D call. The CDR3 has 16 amino acids. CDR1 and CDR2 from the germline V gene are ENHRY and SYGVKD. V was pared by 6 bases and J by 0 bases, with 16 bases between. DNA of the CDR3: TGTGCCATCAGCATGGCAGACTCCCTCAGCACAGATACGCAGTATTTT. Amino acids: CAISMADSLSTDTQYF.

This rearrangement joins TRBV29-1 to TRBJ1-2; D possibly corresponds to TRBD1 (6 bases). Trimming took off 2 bases at V and 8 bases at J, with 15 bases between the two ends. Germline V gives CDR1 SQVTM, CDR2 ANQGSEA. CDR3 size: 13 residues. The CDR3 sequence is CSVESEGVGGYTF. The CDR3 nucleotides are TGCAGCGTTGAAAGCGAGGGGGTCGGGGGCTACACCTTC.

The chain is built from TRBV7-8 and TRBJ2-7, with unresolved D. CDR1 and CDR2 from the germline V gene are SGHVS and FQNEAQ. The CDR3 is 14 residues long. The germline V and J ends were trimmed by 5 bases and 1 base, with 12 bases remaining between them. The CDR3 reads CASSPITNSYEQYF. The CDR3 DNA is TGTGCCAGCAGCCCGATCACCAATTCCTACGAGCAGTACTTC.

The chain employs TRBV14 and TRBJ2-3; D is unresolved. V was cut by 3 bases and J by 1 base, with 5 bases left in between. This CDR3 comprises 13 residues. CDR1 is SGHDN and CDR2 is FVKESK in the germline V gene. The CDR3 protein is CASSHQGTDTQYF. The DNA for the CDR3 is TGTGCCAGCAGCCACCAGGGCACAGATACGCAGTATTTT. The full variable domain, completed using reference TRBV14 and TRBJ2-3, is EAGVTQFPSHSVIEKGQTVTLRCDPISGHDNLYWYRRVMGKEIKFLLHFVKESKQDESGMPNNRFLAERTGGTYSTLKVQPAELEDSGVYFCASSHQGTDTQYFGPGTRLTVL.

The genes are TRBV19 and TRBJ2-7; perhaps TRBD1 as D (5 bases). Trimming stripped 1 base from V and 4 bases from J, with 14 bases between. Germline V gene data show CDR1 as LNHDA and CDR2 as SQIVND (reference sequence). This CDR3 spans 15 amino acids. For the CDR3, the DNA is TGTGCCAGTAGTATAGTTGCAGGGCGAGGATACGAGCAGTACTTC. It translates to CASSIVAGRGYEQYF.

The chain has TRBV5-1 and TRBJ1-2, with D hard to call. Trimming cost V 4 bases and J 6 bases, with 25 bases left between them. The V gene's germline CDR1 is SGHRS and CDR2 YFSETQ. The CDR3 extends over 17 amino acids. CDR3 in amino acids: CASSPRPGASVLDGYTF. The CDR3 nucleotides are TGCGCCAGCAGCCCGAGGCCAGGCGCGTCCGTGCTGGATGGCTACACCTTC. Full variable domain (outside the CDR3, taken from reference TRBV5-1 and TRBJ1-2): KAGVTQTPRYLIKTRGQQVTLSCSPISGHRSVSWYQQTPGQGLQFLFEYFSETQRNKGNFPGRFSGRQFSNSRSEMNVSTLELGDSALYLCASSPRPGASVLDGYTFGSGTRLTVV.

The CDR3 coding sequence is TGTGCCAGCAGTTTTGCGGGGGGGCGCACAGATACGCAGTATTTT. Residues: CASSFAGGRTDTQYF. The chain joins TRBV6-6 to TRBJ2-3; 9 nucleotides align to TRBD2. Germline CDR1 and CDR2: MNHNY and SVGAGI (reference sequence). The V gene end was trimmed by 4 bases and the J gene end by 1 base; junction bases not matched to a gene: 3. The CDR3 is 15 amino acids.